This T cell receptor beta chain was obtained from a study of human thymus T cells. CDR1 is SGHKS and CDR2 is YYEKEE in the germline V gene (reference sequence). Trimming removed 4 bases from V and 11 bases from J, with 21 bases in between. The CDR3 contains 14 residues. TCRdb's copy holds only in-frame clones and misses some; the assay was immunoSEQ multiplex PCR. The table includes about 78,000 clones, nearly 98% detected once. From resections taken during corrective heart surgery, the thymus tissue was obtained. The sequencing input was thymus tissue. The chain combines TRBV5-5 with TRBJ1-1; TRBD1 is a possible D gene (5 bases). The receptor comes from a boy under two years old with a congenital heart defect but otherwise immunologically healthy. Written as DNA, the CDR3 is TGTGCCAGCAGCCCGTCTGAGGGACTGGAAATTGCTTTCTTT. Protein product: CASSPSEGLEIAFF.